This is a list of T cell receptor beta chains from one sample in a study of cytomegalovirus exposure and HLA in healthy donors. This table comes from immunoSEQ multiplex PCR, and its TCRdb copy is limited to in-frame clones, with some not included. Counted here are over 130,000 clones, more than 65% occurring once; the ten biggest clones make up just under 6.5%. The material sequenced was PBMCs. The source is a man aged 50 or older in good health and CMV-seropositive. Both conserved end residues are part of each CDR3. The D gene is left open where the match is weak. Not every row has a clone size; where given, it reads once, few, many or a size class.

d_call	clone_size	j_call	v_call	cdr3_aa	cdr3_nt
TRBD2	NA	TRBJ2-3	TRBV5-1	CAGKRESGTDTQYF	TGCGCCGGAAAGCGGGAGTCGGGAACAGATACGCAGTATTTT
NA	NA	TRBJ2-7	TRBV4-1	CASSQFDNYEQYF	TGCGCCAGCAGCCAATTTGATAACTACGAGCAGTACTTC
NA	NA	TRBJ2-1	TRBV6-5	CASSYGRYNEQFF	TGTGCCAGCAGTTACGGCCGATACAATGAGCAGTTCTTC
TRBD1	NA	TRBJ2-7	TRBV15	CATSRTPGQVYEQYF	TGTGCCACCAGCAGAACTCCGGGACAGGTGTACGAGCAGTACTTC
NA	NA	TRBJ1-3	TRBV5-1	CASAVTGNSGNTIYF	TGCGCCAGCGCCGTTACAGGGAACTCTGGAAACACCATATATTTT
TRBD2	NA	TRBJ2-1	TRBV6-1	CASSSPGLANEQFF	TGTGCCAGCAGTTCCCCGGGACTAGCGAATGAGCAGTTCTTC
TRBD2	NA	TRBJ2-5	TRBV6-1	CATFRSGSETQYF	TGTGCCACCTTCAGGAGCGGGAGTGAGACCCAGTACTTC
TRBD2	NA	TRBJ2-1	TRBV6-4	CASSLSGSHDNEQFF	TGTGCCAGCAGCCTTAGCGGGAGCCACGACAATGAGCAGTTCTTC
NA	once	TRBJ2-3	TRBV9	CASSVAPMRSGTQDTQYF	TGTGCCAGCAGCGTAGCGCCAATGCGGAGCGGGACACAAGATACGCAGTATTTT
NA	NA	TRBJ1-1	TRBV30	CAWSVGLMNTEAFF	TGTGCCTGGAGTGTAGGACTAATGAACACTGAAGCTTTCTTT
NA	NA	TRBJ2-7	TRBV7-2	CASSPQRVYEQYF	TGTGCCAGCAGCCCACAGCGGGTCTACGAGCAGTACTTC
NA	NA	TRBJ1-1	TRBV5-1	CASRPGEAPEAFF	TGCGCCAGCAGACCCGGGGAGGCCCCTGAAGCTTTCTTT
TRBD1	few	TRBJ1-3	TRBV9	CASSVGLIGTGTSGNTIYF	TGTGCCAGCAGCGTAGGGCTGATAGGGACAGGGACTTCTGGAAACACCATATATTTT
TRBD2	NA	TRBJ2-4	TRBV7-8	CASSPSGLAGILRDIQYF	TGTGCCAGCAGCCCCTCAGGACTAGCGGGAATTCTGAGGGACATTCAGTACTTC
TRBD2	NA	TRBJ2-4	TRBV5-6	CASSLTSGSSDIQYF	TGTGCCAGCAGTCTGACTAGCGGGAGTTCGGACATTCAGTACTTC
TRBD2	few	TRBJ2-7	TRBV11-3	CASSLRGLAYEQYF	TGTGCCAGCAGCTTGAGGGGACTAGCCTACGAGCAGTACTTC
NA	few	TRBJ2-3	TRBV27	CASSWSRRGRWFDTQYF	TGTGCCAGCAGTTGGTCCAGGCGGGGGCGTTGGTTTGATACGCAGTATTTT
NA	NA	TRBJ1-4	TRBV5-1	CASSALNAGTNEKLFF	TGCGCCAGCAGCGCCCTGAATGCAGGGACTAATGAAAAACTGTTTTTT
TRBD1	NA	TRBJ1-2	TRBV2	CASSGDRGDYGYTF	TGTGCCAGCAGTGGGGACAGAGGGGACTATGGCTACACCTTC
TRBD1	NA	TRBJ2-5	TRBV6-4	CASSNRDRDQETQYF	TGTGCCAGCAGTAACCGGGACAGAGACCAAGAGACCCAGTACTTC
TRBD2	NA	TRBJ2-3	TRBV30	CACVAGGTTDTQYF	TGTGCCTGTGTAGCGGGAGGAACCACAGATACGCAGTATTTT
NA	NA	TRBJ1-1	TRBV18	CASSPRALSWLNTEAFF	TGTGCCAGCTCACCACGAGCGTTGTCGTGGTTGAACACTGAAGCTTTCTTT
NA	few	TRBJ1-2	TRBV6-6	CASSYSSGVVGGYTF	TGTGCCAGCAGTTACTCTTCCGGGGTAGTCGGTGGCTACACCTTC
TRBD1	NA	TRBJ2-2	TRBV7-6	CASTTGTGLGPGELFF	TGTGCCAGCACCACCGGGACAGGGTTAGGGCCTGGGGAGCTGTTTTTT
TRBD1	NA	TRBJ1-4	TRBV10-3	CAIGTGGNEKLFF	TGTGCCATAGGGACAGGGGGGAATGAAAAACTGTTTTTT
NA	NA	TRBJ2-2	TRBV30	CAWSLLGGTGELFF	TGTGCCTGGAGTCTACTAGGGGGAACCGGGGAGCTGTTTTTT
NA	once	TRBJ2-7	TRBV28	CASSFVPQGTYEQYF	TGTGCCAGCAGTTTCGTACCCCAGGGGACCTACGAGCAGTACTTC
TRBD1	NA	TRBJ2-3	TRBV5-1	CASSFGQGGTDTQYF	TGCGCCAGCAGCTTCGGACAGGGCGGCACAGATACGCAGTATTTT
NA	NA	TRBJ1-5	TRBV6-1	CASMDRNSNQPQHF	TGTGCCAGCATGGACAGAAATAGCAATCAGCCCCAGCATTTT
TRBD1	NA	TRBJ1-1	TRBV5-1	CASSFIAGGPNTEAFF	TGCGCCAGCAGCTTCATCGCAGGGGGGCCGAACACTGAAGCTTTCTTT
NA	NA	TRBJ2-3	TRBV5-4	CASSFEDGDTQYF	TGTGCCAGCAGCTTCGAGGATGGAGATACGCAGTATTTT
NA	NA	TRBJ2-7	TRBV28	CASSLGTEQYF	TGTGCCAGCAGTTTAGGGACAGAGCAGTACTTC
NA	NA	TRBJ2-5	TRBV12-5	CASGFGRDLGTQYF	TGTGCTAGTGGTTTCGGGCGGGACTTGGGGACCCAGTACTTC
TRBD1	NA	TRBJ1-2	TRBV7-9	CSSSFGQEANYGYTF	TGTTCCAGCAGCTTCGGACAGGAAGCTAACTATGGCTACACCTTC
NA	NA	TRBJ2-7	TRBV5-1	CASSLGQATYEQYF	TGCGCCAGCAGCTTGGGACAGGCAACCTACGAGCAGTACTTC
TRBD1	NA	TRBJ1-2	TRBV6-6	CASRTGTGGVYTF	TGTGCCAGCAGAACCGGGACAGGGGGTGTCTACACCTTC
TRBD1	NA	TRBJ2-7	TRBV19	CASSPRQGGSYEQYF	TGTGCCAGTAGTCCGAGACAGGGTGGTTCCTACGAGCAGTACTTC
TRBD1	NA	TRBJ2-7	TRBV28	CASNRQGAYPSYEQYF	TGTGCCAGCAATCGACAGGGGGCTTACCCATCCTACGAGCAGTACTTC
NA	NA	TRBJ2-5	TRBV4-1	CASSQDPDQETQYF	TGCGCCAGCAGCCAAGATCCTGACCAAGAGACCCAGTACTTC
TRBD1	NA	TRBJ2-5	TRBV6-5	CASSSGTGQETQYF	TGTGCCAGCAGTTCCGGGACAGGGCAGGAGACCCAGTACTTC
TRBD2	NA	TRBJ2-7	TRBV28	CASSYGAGGYEQYF	TGTGCCAGCAGCTACGGGGCGGGAGGATACGAGCAGTACTTC
NA	few	TRBJ2-3	TRBV6-6	CASSYRGISTDTQYF	TGTGCCAGCAGTTACAGGGGGATCAGCACAGATACGCAGTATTTT